The 32 T cell receptor beta chains reported below all come from one sample, sequenced in a study of post-analysis software for immune sequencing data (dated by TCRdb to the mid-2010s). Libraries were prepared through PCR. Sequenced on an Illumina HiSeq 2500. To reduce PCR and sequencing biases, unique molecular identifiers were incorporated into the TCR beta cDNA libraries. Using fastp at Q25 and MiXCR, TCRdb reprocessed the public reads and kept productive beta chains. Identical CDR3 protein sequences are pooled into one entry, listed with their most common genes and DNA. In this sample the table shows roughly 150,000 distinct CDR3 sequences, around 36% of which occur a single time. Under 30% of the sample rests with the top ten. Interpreted using the paper, the time point label stands for: second blood draw from one MS patient after hematopoietic stem cell transplantation. Material: blood, obtained after autologous hematopoietic stem cell transplantation. The receptors were sampled from a girl aged 10 to 17 with multiple sclerosis. Donor details come from another sample of the same person, matched by shared clones.

This clonotype was recorded once. This chain connects TRBV20-1 to TRBJ1-4; D is perhaps TRBD1 (6 bases). Trimming took off 3 bases at V and 8 bases at J, with 22 bases between the two ends. Germline CDR1 is DFQATT and CDR2 is SNEGSKA (reference sequence). This CDR3 region has 16 residues. CDR3 residues: CSASPPGGLVGEKLFF. The CDR3 DNA reads TGCAGTGCTAGCCCTCCCGGGGGGCTGGTTGGAGAAAAACTGTTTTTT.

This clonotype was counted at least ten times. V and J are TRBV29-1 and TRBJ2-5; maybe TRBD2 (6 bases). The CDR3 contains 13 residues. The V gene's germline CDR1 is SQVTM and CDR2 ANQGSEA. Trimming took off 6 bases at V and 1 base at J, with 12 bases between the two ends. The CDR3 sequence: CSVPAGLQETQYF. The CDR3 coding sequence is TGCAGCGTACCGGCGGGACTCCAAGAGACCCAGTACTTC.

In nucleotides, the CDR3 is TGCGCCAGCAGCCCGGACATCTTGGGATCCGGGCAGGGCGATGGCTACACCTTC. Protein sequence: CASSPDILGSGQGDGYTF. The V and J genes are TRBV4-3 and TRBJ1-2; TRBD1 might be the D (5 bases). V dropped 4 bases and J dropped 6 bases, with 27 bases sitting between them. Germline V lookup: CDR1 LGHNA, CDR2 YSLEER. CDR3 length equals 18 residues.

This clonotype showed up just a few times. V and J are TRBV20-1 and TRBJ2-1; 11 bases agree with TRBD2. Germline-derived CDR1 and CDR2 are DFQATT and SNEGSKA (reference sequence). With 1 base clipped from V and 6 bases from J, the junction kept 14 bases outside the gene matches. The CDR3 is 18 amino acids. As DNA, the CDR3 is TGCAGTGCTAGAGGGCTAGCGGGAGGTGGTTATCGAGGCAATGAGCAGTTCTTC. Amino acids: CSARGLAGGGYRGNEQFF.

The rearrangement joins TRBV20-1 to TRBJ2-1, with D possibly TRBD2 on 7 matching bases. V dropped 5 bases and J dropped 4 bases, with 9 bases sitting between them. CDR3 size: 12 residues. Looked up from germline, CDR1 is DFQATT and CDR2 is SNEGSKA (reference sequence). The CDR3 DNA follows: TGCAGTGCTGGGGGGGCTTACAATGAGCAGTTCTTC. Protein: CSAGGAYNEQFF.

This clonotype was detected many times. J is TRBJ1-2 and V is TRBV6-4; TRBD1 agrees at 9 bases. Germline CDR1 MRHNA, CDR2 SNTAGT. CDR3 length: 12 amino acids. The V segment lost 6 bases and the J segment 4 bases; nucleotides outside the gene matches: 0. The DNA for the CDR3 is TGTGCCAGCAGGGGACAGGGCTATGGCTACACCTTC. This gives the protein CASRGQGYGYTF.

This chain uses TRBV4-3 with TRBJ2-3; weak D call: TRBD2 (10 bases). Germline V gene sequence: CDR1 LGHNA, CDR2 YSLEER. There are 18 residues in the CDR3. The germline V and J ends were trimmed by 5 bases and 1 base, with 22 bases remaining between them. The CDR3 region is CASSYRGPGLAGTDTQYF. DNA of the CDR3: TGCGCCAGCAGCTACAGGGGGCCCGGACTAGCGGGCACAGATACGCAGTATTTT.

The V gene is TRBV6-5, the J gene TRBJ2-1, with D tentatively TRBD2 (6 bases). This CDR3 contains 16 residues. V was pared by 3 bases and J by 10 bases, with 22 bases between. Per the germline V gene, CDR1 is MNHEY and CDR2 is SVGAGI. This CDR3 reads CASSYGGTSSSVEQFF. The CDR3 DNA sequence: TGTGCCAGCAGTTATGGGGGGACCTCATCTTCAGTCGAGCAGTTCTTC.

The V call is TRBV15, the J call TRBJ2-7; weak D call: TRBD2 (5 bases). Germline V gene data show CDR1 as LNHNV and CDR2 as YYDKDF (reference sequence). The CDR3 contains 14 residues. V was shortened by 1 base and J by 7 bases, with 14 bases between the two germline ends. CDR3 amino acids: CATSRGRAALEQYF. As DNA, the CDR3 is TGTGCCACCAGCAGAGGTCGAGCGGCACTTGAGCAGTACTTC.

The chain links TRBV12-3 or TRBV12-4 to TRBJ1-2, with D unresolved. The V and J ends lost 6 bases and 7 bases respectively, with 15 bases between them. This CDR3 contains 13 residues. In nucleotides, the CDR3 is TGTGCCAGCAGCCAGACTGTTCGGGGTGGCTACACCTTC. Its protein is CASSQTVRGGYTF.

In this sample, this clonotype turned up many times. The V call is TRBV12-3 or TRBV12-4, the J call TRBJ1-4, with D possibly TRBD1 on 5 matching bases. This CDR3 comprises 15 residues. V was trimmed by 5 bases and J by 0 bases, leaving 10 bases between them. The CDR3 is CASSPQGATNEKLFF. CDR3 in DNA: TGTGCCAGCAGTCCCCAAGGGGCAACTAATGAAAAACTGTTTTTT.

This chain connects TRBV6-5 to TRBJ2-4, with TRBD2 matching over 13 bases. The junction had 14 bases not matched to a gene; V was cut back by 2 bases and J by 13 bases. The germline V gene has CDR1 MNHEY and CDR2 SVGAGI. CDR3 length equals 17 residues. CDR3 bases: TGTGCCAGCAGTTACCCGTTACTAGCGGGAGGGCTCAGTGAGCAGTACTTC. It yields the protein CASSYPLLAGGLSEQYF.

The CDR3 is CASSLGQSQYEQFF. The CDR3 bases are TGTGCCAGCAGTTTGGGACAGAGTCAGTATGAGCAGTTCTTC. V is TRBV12-3 or TRBV12-4 and J is TRBJ2-1; 7 bases line up with TRBD1. The V segment lost 3 bases and the J segment 8 bases; nucleotides outside the gene matches: 7. The CDR3 length is 14 residues.

In its sample, this clonotype was seen a few times. This chain uses TRBV6-6 with TRBJ2-4, with D possibly being TRBD2 (5 bases). Germline values: CDR1 MNHNY, CDR2 SVGAGI (reference sequence). The CDR3 has 14 residues. Trimming took off 6 bases at V and 3 bases at J, with 12 bases between the two ends. The CDR3 DNA reads as TGTGCCAGCAGGATCGGGGATGGCAAAAACATTCAGTACTTC. It yields the protein CASRIGDGKNIQYF.

This chain connects TRBV15 to TRBJ2-5; 7 nucleotides align to TRBD1. This CDR3 contains 15 residues. V trimming: 3 bases; J trimming: 2 bases; junction bases outside the gene matches: 6. CDR1 is LNHNV, CDR2 YYDKDF, per germline (reference sequence). The CDR3 coding sequence is TGTGCCACCAGCAGTCGTACAGGGGAACAAGAGACCCAGTACTTC. This gives the protein CATSSRTGEQETQYF.

A remark on this clonotype: A much larger clone sits a single nucleotide away, making a read error possible. The chain links TRBV20-1 to TRBJ2-6; D is perhaps TRBD1 (5 bases). Germline values: CDR1 DFQATT, CDR2 SNEGSKA (reference sequence). This CDR3 has 14 residues. CDR3 sequence: CSALGSSGANVRTF. CDR3 nucleotides: TGCAGTGCCCTGGGTAGCTCTGGGGCCAACGTCCGGACTTTC.

The chain carries TRBV9 and TRBJ2-3; 14 positions agree with TRBD2. Trimming cost V 4 bases and J 4 bases; bases outside gene matches: 8. The CDR3 consists of 17 residues. CDR1 and CDR2 (germline): SGDLS, YYNGEE. CDR3 in DNA: TGTGCCAGCAGCCCCCGACTAGCGGGAGGGCCGGCAGATACGCAGTATTTT. The encoded protein is CASSPRLAGGPADTQYF.

In its sample, this clonotype was seen many times. This sequence joins TRBV6-4 and TRBJ2-3, with D uncertain. The CDR3 is 15 residues long. Germline assignment: CDR1 MRHNA and CDR2 SNTAGT. V was clipped by 6 bases and J by 3 bases, with 16 bases between them. In DNA form, the CDR3 reads TGTGCCAGCAGCGAGCGTCCGGGCTCAACAGATACGCAGTATTTT. Its translation: CASSERPGSTDTQYF.

The chain links TRBV7-9 to TRBJ1-2; D is perhaps TRBD1 (6 bases). The CDR3 totals 16 residues. Trimming left V 5 bases short and J 0 bases short, with 16 bases between. Germline V CDR1 and CDR2: SEHNR, FQNEAQ (reference sequence). CDR3 coding DNA: TGTGCCAGCAGCGATCCCGGACAGCCCGCTAACTATGGCTACACCTTC. The encoded protein is CASSDPGQPANYGYTF.

This chain's CDR3 is CASSEQETDTQYF. The CDR3 DNA follows: TGTGCCAGCAGTGAACAAGAGACAGATACGCAGTATTTT. This chain uses TRBV6-4 with TRBJ2-3; D unresolved. The CDR3 has 13 residues. Trimming left V 3 bases short and J 3 bases short, with 7 bases between. Germline CDR1 MRHNA, CDR2 SNTAGT.

This clonotype has ten or more counts. The CDR3 DNA reads TGTGCCAGCAAGTGGGGGGGACGGAAACAGAACACTGAAGCTTTCTTT. This sequence encodes CASKWGGRKQNTEAFF. J is TRBJ1-1 and V is TRBV6-1; possibly TRBD1 for D (5 bases). The CDR3 covers 16 residues. Trimming pared 7 bases from V and 1 base from J, leaving 19 bases between. Looked up from germline, CDR1 is MNHNS and CDR2 is SASEGT.

This clonotype was observed once. This chain links TRBV6-6 with TRBJ1-6; a possible D gene is TRBD1 (6 bases). The CDR3 loop spans 14 amino acids. Trimming cost V 5 bases and J 7 bases, with 12 bases left between them. Germline V gene lookup returns CDR1 MNHNY and CDR2 SVGAGI (reference sequence). CDR3 bases: TGTGCCAGCAGTCTTGGACAGCAGAATTCACCCCTCCACTTT. Its protein product is CASSLGQQNSPLHF.

This chain uses TRBV12-3 or TRBV12-4 with TRBJ2-3; perhaps TRBD1 as D (5 bases). Trimming took 0 bases from V and 7 from J, leaving 11 bases between them. This CDR3 contains 14 residues. CDR3 in amino acids: CASSLALGLNTQYF. DNA of the CDR3: TGTGCCAGCAGTTTAGCCCTGGGGCTGAATACGCAGTATTTT.

J is TRBJ2-1 and V is TRBV7-3; 9 bases align to TRBD2. CDR1 SGHTA and CDR2 FQGTGA come from the germline V gene. After removal of 6 bases from V and 2 bases from J, the junction contained 5 bases not matched to a gene. The CDR3 loop spans 15 amino acids. This CDR3 reads CASSLGTSTYNEQFF. In nucleotides, the CDR3 is TGTGCCAGCAGTTTGGGGACTAGCACCTACAATGAGCAGTTCTTC.

This sequence joins TRBV7-3 and TRBJ2-3; TRBD1 agrees at 9 bases. J was trimmed by 2 bases and V by 9 bases; bases with no gene match: 12. CDR3 size: 16 residues. CDR1 and CDR2 from the germline V gene are SGHTA and FQGTGA. The CDR3 here is CASSPRRTGDTDTQYF. The CDR3 nucleotides are TGTGCCAGTAGCCCGAGAAGGACAGGGGACACAGATACGCAGTATTTT.

In this sample, this clonotype turned up many times. The genes are TRBV29-1 and TRBJ2-7; 7 positions match TRBD2. The ends lost 4 bases at V and 5 bases at J; junction bases unmatched: 11. This CDR3 is 14 amino acids long. In germline, CDR1 is SQVTM, CDR2 ANQGSEA. CDR3: CSVVPGGERDEQYF. The DNA of the CDR3 is TGCAGCGTTGTTCCTGGGGGGGAGAGGGACGAGCAGTACTTC.

The table lists this clonotype with a few counts. The rearrangement links TRBV12-3 or TRBV12-4 to TRBJ2-1; 9 nucleotides match TRBD1. The CDR3 has 15 residues. V shed 3 bases and J 7 bases; nucleotides not matched to a gene: 7. CDR3 sequence (DNA): TGTGCCAGCAGTTTGGGGGACAGGGTAAGAAATGAGCAGTTCTTC. It codes for CASSLGDRVRNEQFF.

The CDR3 DNA is TGTGCCAGCAGTCACGGGACAGGCTCTAATTCACCCCTCCACTTT. Its protein product is CASSHGTGSNSPLHF. The chain employs TRBV5-6 and TRBJ1-6, with 8 bases lining up with TRBD1. The ends lost 5 bases at V and 6 bases at J; junction bases unmatched: 7. The CDR3 totals 15 residues. Germline CDR1 and CDR2: SGHDT and YYEEEE.

The chain carries TRBV20-1 and TRBJ2-1; D possibly corresponds to TRBD2 (6 bases). This CDR3 region has 15 residues. Trimming took 6 bases from V and 1 from J, leaving 16 bases between them. From germline, CDR1 is DFQATT and CDR2 SNEGSKA (reference sequence). The CDR3 sequence: CSAFTGSRSYNEQFF. Written as DNA, the CDR3 is TGCAGTGCATTTACCGGGAGTCGATCCTACAATGAGCAGTTCTTC.

The chain joins TRBV5-5 to TRBJ2-1; 16 bases align to TRBD2. The junction had 8 bases not matched to a gene; V was cut back by 4 bases and J by 7 bases. The CDR3 loop spans 17 amino acids. CDR1 is SGHKS and CDR2 is YYEKEE in the germline V gene (reference sequence). CDR3 DNA sequence: TGTGCCAGCAGCAAAGGGACTAGCGGGAGGGCCAGGAATGAGCAGTTCTTC. Protein product: CASSKGTSGRARNEQFF.

Remarks on this clonotype: Its ends do not fully match the called genes, so a read error is possible. The chain uses TRBV20-1 and TRBJ2-5; D is unclear. The germline V gene has CDR1 DFQATT and CDR2 SNEGSKA (reference sequence). This CDR3 is built from 14 residues. The CDR3 loop reads CSARGSRVRETRYF. CDR3 in DNA: TGCAGTGCTAGAGGTAGCCGTGTGCGAGAGACCCGGTACTTC.

This clonotype appeared many times. The J gene is TRBJ2-3, the V gene TRBV4-3; no reliable D call. The CDR3 contains 15 residues. Germline lookup yields CDR1 LGHNA and CDR2 YSLEER. The germline V and J ends were trimmed by 0 bases and 6 bases, with 13 bases remaining between them. This chain's CDR3 is CASSQDLASADTQYF. Here the CDR3 DNA reads TGCGCCAGCAGCCAAGATCTCGCGAGCGCGGATACGCAGTATTTT.